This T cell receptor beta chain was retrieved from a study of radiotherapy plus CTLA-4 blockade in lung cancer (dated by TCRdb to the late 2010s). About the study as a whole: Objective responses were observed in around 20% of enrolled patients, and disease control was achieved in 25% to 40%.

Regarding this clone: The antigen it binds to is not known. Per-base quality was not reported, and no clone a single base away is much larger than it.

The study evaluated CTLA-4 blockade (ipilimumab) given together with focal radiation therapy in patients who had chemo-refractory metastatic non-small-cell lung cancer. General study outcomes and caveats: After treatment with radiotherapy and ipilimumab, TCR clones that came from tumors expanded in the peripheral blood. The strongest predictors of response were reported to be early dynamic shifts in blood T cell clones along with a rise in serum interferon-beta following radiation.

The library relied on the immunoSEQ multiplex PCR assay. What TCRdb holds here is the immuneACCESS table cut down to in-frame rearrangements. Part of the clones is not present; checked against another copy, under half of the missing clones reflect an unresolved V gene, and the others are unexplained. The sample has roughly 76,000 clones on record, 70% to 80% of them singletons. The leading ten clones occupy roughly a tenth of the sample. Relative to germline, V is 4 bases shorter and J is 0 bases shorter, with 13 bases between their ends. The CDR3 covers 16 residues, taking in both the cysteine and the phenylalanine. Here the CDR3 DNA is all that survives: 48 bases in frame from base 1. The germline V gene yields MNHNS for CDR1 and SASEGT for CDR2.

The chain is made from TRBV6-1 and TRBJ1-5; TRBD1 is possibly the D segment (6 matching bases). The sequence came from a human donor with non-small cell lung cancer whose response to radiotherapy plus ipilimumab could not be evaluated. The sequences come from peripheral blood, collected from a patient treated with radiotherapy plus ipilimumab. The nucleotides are TGTGCCAGCAGTGCCTTACAGGGTTATAGCAATCAGCCCCAGCATTTT. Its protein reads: CASSALQGYSNQPQHF.